Listed below are T cell receptor beta chains from one sample, sequenced in a study of long-term antiretroviral therapy in people with HIV. Only in-frame clones appear in the TCRdb table, and some are missing; sequencing was by immunoSEQ multiplex PCR. The sample lists roughly 20,000 clones; about 77% were seen once. Sequenced material: unsorted PBMCs, taken at the start of antiretroviral therapy, before treatment. The source is a woman in her 40s with HIV. CDR3s include the opening cysteine and the closing phenylalanine or tryptophan. The D gene is left open where the match is weak. Not every row has a clone size; where given, it reads once, few, many or a size class.

cdr3_aa,cdr3_nt,clone_size,v_call,j_call,d_call
CASSVGTGANSALHF,TGTGCCAGCAGCGTAGGTACAGGGGCTAATTCAGCCCTCCACTTT,.,TRBV9,TRBJ1-6,TRBD1
CASSQVGLAVGHYGYTF,TGTGCCAGCAGCCAAGTAGGACTGGCGGTGGGCCACTATGGCTACACCTTC,.,TRBV4-2,TRBJ1-2,.
CAWHRDRGTEAFF,TGTGCCTGGCACCGGGACAGGGGTACTGAAGCTTTCTTT,.,TRBV30,TRBJ1-1,TRBD1
CASRGTGNPFNYGYTF,TGCGCCAGCAGGGGGACAGGCAATCCATTTAACTATGGCTACACCTTC,.,TRBV4-1,TRBJ1-2,TRBD1
CAWTGTNYGYTF,TGTGCCTGGACCGGGACGAACTATGGCTACACCTTC,large,TRBV30,TRBJ1-2,.
CASSLGWGSSYNSPLHF,TGTGCCAGCAGCTTGGGGTGGGGAAGCTCCTATAATTCACCCCTCCACTTT,.,TRBV5-6,TRBJ1-6,.
CASSLADRGADTQYF,TGCGCCAGCAGCTTGGCCGACAGGGGCGCAGATACGCAGTATTTT,few,TRBV5-1,TRBJ2-3,TRBD1
CASSPTGTGSGTGELFF,TGCGCCAGCAGCCCCACCGGGACAGGGTCGGGCACCGGGGAGCTGTTTTTT,.,TRBV5-1,TRBJ2-2,TRBD1
CASSVARAGGRAGELFF,TGTGCCAGCAGCGTAGCTCGGGCAGGGGGTCGCGCCGGGGAGCTGTTTTTT,.,TRBV9,TRBJ2-2,TRBD1
CASTPGGSDTQYF,TGTGCCAGCACCCCTGGGGGCTCGGATACGCAGTATTTT,once,TRBV28,TRBJ2-3,.
CSAGRTFEAFF,TGCAGTGCTGGGAGGACGTTTGAAGCTTTCTTT,few,TRBV20-1,TRBJ1-1,.
CASSLKRGVLSNTEAFF,TGTGCCAGCAGTTTGAAACGGGGGGTTCTTTCGAACACTGAAGCTTTCTTT,medium-sized,TRBV27,TRBJ1-1,.
CASSLASGGDEQFF,TGCGCCAGCAGCTTGGCTAGCGGGGGGGATGAGCAGTTCTTC,.,TRBV5-1,TRBJ2-1,TRBD2
CASSQGPGTDTQYF,TGCGCCAGCAGCCAAGGGCCGGGCACAGATACGCAGTATTTT,.,TRBV4-3,TRBJ2-3,.
CASSQEGGGPYNEQFF,TGCGCCAGCAGCCAAGAAGGCGGGGGACCCTACAATGAGCAGTTCTTC,.,TRBV4-1,TRBJ2-1,TRBD2
CASSARGQGATNEKLFF,TGTGCCAGCAGCGCTCGCGGACAGGGGGCAACTAATGAAAAACTGTTTTTT,once,TRBV9,TRBJ1-4,TRBD1
CASRPGALGYEQYF,TGTGCCAGCAGGCCGGGGGCGCTGGGCTACGAGCAGTACTTC,once,TRBV27,TRBJ2-7,.
CASSVGATRGTDTQYF,TGTGCCAGCAGTGTGGGGGCCACGCGAGGCACAGATACGCAGTATTTT,.,TRBV2,TRBJ2-3,.
CASRPRASGRTDTQYF,TGTGCCAGCAGACCCCGGGCTAGCGGACGCACAGATACGCAGTATTTT,.,TRBV11-2,TRBJ2-3,TRBD2
CASSTDSQETQYF,TGTGCCAGCAGCACTGACAGTCAAGAGACCCAGTACTTC,once,TRBV5-4,TRBJ2-5,.
CASKYSGLDDYEAFF,TGTGCCAGTAAATATTCGGGGTTGGATGATTATGAAGCTTTCTTT,.,TRBV19,TRBJ1-1,.
CASSSTGGYLSGYTF,TGTGCCAGCAGCTCTACAGGGGGCTACCTATCCGGCTACACCTTC,.,TRBV7-3,TRBJ1-2,TRBD1
CASTDWGVAYGYTF,TGTGCCAGCACCGACTGGGGGGTGGCCTATGGCTACACCTTC,.,TRBV6-6,TRBJ1-2,.
CASVGETQYF,TGTGCCAGCGTCGGAGAGACCCAGTACTTC,.,TRBV7-9,TRBJ2-5,.
CASSWDRGRGEQYF,TGTGCCAGCAGTTGGGACAGGGGTAGAGGGGAGCAGTACTTC,.,TRBV27,TRBJ2-7,TRBD1
CASSSHDRGFRNEKLFF,TGTGCCAGCAGTTCCCACGACAGGGGCTTTCGAAATGAAAAACTGTTTTTT,.,TRBV28,TRBJ1-4,TRBD1
CAIGTGELFF,TGTGCCATCGGGACCGGGGAGCTGTTTTTT,medium-sized,TRBV10-3,TRBJ2-2,.
CASSVGTVYEQYF,TGTGCCAGCAGCGTCGGGACGGTTTACGAGCAGTACTTC,.,TRBV11-1,TRBJ2-7,.
CAISWGQGDFYEQYF,TGTGCCATCAGCTGGGGACAGGGAGATTTCTACGAGCAGTACTTC,.,TRBV10-3,TRBJ2-7,TRBD1
CAWSGITSTDTQYF,TGTGCCTGGAGTGGGATAACTAGCACAGATACGCAGTATTTT,.,TRBV30,TRBJ2-3,.
CASSSRLGEETQYF,TGTGCCAGCAGCTCAAGACTAGGAGAAGAGACCCAGTACTTC,.,TRBV7-9,TRBJ2-5,.
CASSRGTAGYGYTF,TGTGCCAGTAGTCGCGGGACAGCCGGGTATGGCTACACCTTC,.,TRBV19,TRBJ1-2,TRBD1
CASSPGLHTDTQYF,TGTGCCAGCAGCCCGGGACTCCACACAGATACGCAGTATTTT,few,TRBV5-4,TRBJ2-3,.
CASSLAGQRGNTGELFF,TGTGCCAGCAGCTTAGCGGGCCAGCGGGGGAACACCGGGGAGCTGTTTTTT,.,TRBV7-2,TRBJ2-2,TRBD2
CASTPNRGLPLAKNIQYF,TGTGCCAGTACCCCGAACAGGGGCTTACCACTAGCCAAAAACATTCAGTACTTC,.,TRBV7-2,TRBJ2-4,TRBD1
CASSYTDRGSYEQYF,TGCGCCAGCAGCTACACGGACAGGGGTTCCTACGAGCAGTACTTC,.,TRBV5-1,TRBJ2-7,TRBD1